Sequencing of this TCR beta chain was carried out in a study of CD8+CD57+ T cells in acquired aplastic anemia. Turning to the study itself: The DNA of sorted CD4+ and CD8+ cells averaged 3.2 ug. Findings and limits, study-wide: Found in both controls and patients were almost 30 CD8+ CDR3 sequences.

This clonotype ranks as medium-sized. The antigen remains undetermined. Patients picked for sequencing had shown CD8+CD57+ cell expansion detected by flow cytometry. Each of the patients presented with severe acquired aplastic anemia. Looked up from germline, CDR1 is SGHVS and CDR2 is FNYEAQ. Trimming shortened V by 5 bases and J by 7 bases, and 12 bases separated the two germline ends. CDR3 length equals 12 residues. The use of genomic DNA as template underpinned the TCR beta VDJ and CDR3 profiling. TCRdb re-called the reads with MiXCR, one entry per CDR3 protein. Of 150,000 or so distinct CDR3 sequences in the sample, less than 60% were seen once.

The V and J genes are TRBV7-6 and TRBJ2-7; D may be TRBD2 (5 bases). Sequencing used sorted CD4+, CD8+, or CD8+CD57+ T cells (not recorded which) from PBMCs. The TCR sequence derives from a human donor with aplastic anemia. The CDR3 DNA reads as TGTGCCAGCAGCCCCGGGGTGGGAGAGCAGTACTTC. Translating it yields CASSPGVGEQYF.